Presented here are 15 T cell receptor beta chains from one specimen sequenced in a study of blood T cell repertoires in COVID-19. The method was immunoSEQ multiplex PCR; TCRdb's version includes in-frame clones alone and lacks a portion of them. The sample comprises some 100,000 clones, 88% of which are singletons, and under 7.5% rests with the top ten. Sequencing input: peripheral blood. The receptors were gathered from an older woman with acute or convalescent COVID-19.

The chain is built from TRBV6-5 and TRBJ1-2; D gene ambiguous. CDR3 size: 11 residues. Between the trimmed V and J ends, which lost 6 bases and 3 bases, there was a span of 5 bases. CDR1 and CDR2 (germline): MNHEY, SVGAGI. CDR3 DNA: TGTGCCAGCAGCCCGGACTATGGCTACACCTTC. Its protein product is CASSPDYGYTF.

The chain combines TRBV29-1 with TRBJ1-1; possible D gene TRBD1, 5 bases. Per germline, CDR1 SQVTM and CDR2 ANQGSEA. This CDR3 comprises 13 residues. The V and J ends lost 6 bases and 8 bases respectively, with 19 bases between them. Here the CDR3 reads CSVNIYQGREAFF. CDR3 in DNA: TGCAGCGTCAATATATACCAGGGCCGGGAAGCTTTCTTT.

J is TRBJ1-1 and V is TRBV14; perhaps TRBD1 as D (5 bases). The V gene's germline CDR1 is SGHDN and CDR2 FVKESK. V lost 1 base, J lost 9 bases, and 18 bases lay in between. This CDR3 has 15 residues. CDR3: CASSQVKGSGLKAFF. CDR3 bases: TGTGCCAGCAGCCAAGTTAAGGGGAGCGGGCTAAAAGCTTTCTTT.

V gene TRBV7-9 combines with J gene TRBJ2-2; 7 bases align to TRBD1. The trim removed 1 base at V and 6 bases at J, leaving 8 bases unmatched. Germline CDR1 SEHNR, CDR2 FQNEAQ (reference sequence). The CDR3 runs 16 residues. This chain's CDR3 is CASSLGQGVGAGELFF. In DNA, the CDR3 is TGTGCCAGCAGCTTAGGACAGGGAGTAGGAGCCGGGGAGCTGTTTTTT.

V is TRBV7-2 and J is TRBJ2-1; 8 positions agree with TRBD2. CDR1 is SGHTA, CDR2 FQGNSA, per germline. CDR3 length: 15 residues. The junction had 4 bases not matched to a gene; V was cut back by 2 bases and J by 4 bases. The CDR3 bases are TGTGCCAGCAGCTTATGGGGACTAGATTACAATGAGCAGTTCTTC. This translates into CASSLWGLDYNEQFF.

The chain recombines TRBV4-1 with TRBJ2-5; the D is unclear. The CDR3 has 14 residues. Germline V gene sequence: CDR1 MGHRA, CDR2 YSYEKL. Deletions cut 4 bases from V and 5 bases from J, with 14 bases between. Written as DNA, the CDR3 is TGCGCCAGCAGCCGGGTTATAGCCGGCGAGACCCAGTACTTC. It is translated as CASSRVIAGETQYF.

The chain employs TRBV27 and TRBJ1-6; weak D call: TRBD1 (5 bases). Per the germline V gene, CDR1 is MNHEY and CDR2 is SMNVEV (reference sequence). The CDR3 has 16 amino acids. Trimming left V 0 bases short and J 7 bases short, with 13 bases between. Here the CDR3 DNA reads TGTGCCAGCAGTTTATCGGGGGGACGGCCAAATTCACCCCTCCACTTT. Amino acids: CASSLSGGRPNSPLHF.

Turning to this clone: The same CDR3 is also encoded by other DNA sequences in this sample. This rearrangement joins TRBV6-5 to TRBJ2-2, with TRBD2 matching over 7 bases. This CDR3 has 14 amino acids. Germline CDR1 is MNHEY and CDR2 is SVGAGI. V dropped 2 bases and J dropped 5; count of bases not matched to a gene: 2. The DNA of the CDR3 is TGTGCCAGCAGTTACCAGGGAGGGACCGGGGAGCTGTTTTTT. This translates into CASSYQGGTGELFF.

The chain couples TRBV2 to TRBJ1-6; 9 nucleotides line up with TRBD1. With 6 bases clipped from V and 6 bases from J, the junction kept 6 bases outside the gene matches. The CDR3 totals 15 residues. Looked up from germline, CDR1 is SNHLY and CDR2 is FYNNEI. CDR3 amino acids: CASRPPGQGNSPLHF. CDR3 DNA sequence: TGTGCCAGCAGACCCCCGGGACAGGGTAATTCACCCCTCCACTTT.

The DNA of the CDR3 is TGTGCCAGCGGGATTCAGGGTCCAGATACGCAGTATTTT. Translated, it gives CASGIQGPDTQYF. The genes are TRBV12-3 or TRBV12-4 and TRBJ2-3, with a possible D match to TRBD1 (5 bases). Deletions cut 8 bases from V and 4 bases from J, with 13 bases between. This CDR3 has 13 residues.

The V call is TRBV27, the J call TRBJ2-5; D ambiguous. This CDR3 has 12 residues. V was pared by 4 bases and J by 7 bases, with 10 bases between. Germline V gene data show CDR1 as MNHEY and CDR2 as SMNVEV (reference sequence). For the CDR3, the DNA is TGTGCCAGCAGTTCGCCGTCGGGGACCCAGTACTTC. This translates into CASSSPSGTQYF.

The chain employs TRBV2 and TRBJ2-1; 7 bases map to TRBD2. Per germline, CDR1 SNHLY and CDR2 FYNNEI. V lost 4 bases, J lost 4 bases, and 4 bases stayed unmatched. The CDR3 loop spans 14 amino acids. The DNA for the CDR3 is TGTGCCAGCAGTGTCTCGCGGGAGTACAATGAGCAGTTCTTC. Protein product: CASSVSREYNEQFF.

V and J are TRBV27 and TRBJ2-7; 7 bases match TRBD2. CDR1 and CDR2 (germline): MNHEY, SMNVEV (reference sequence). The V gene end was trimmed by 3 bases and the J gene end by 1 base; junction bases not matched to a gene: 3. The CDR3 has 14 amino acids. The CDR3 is CASSLREGSYEQYF. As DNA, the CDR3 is TGTGCCAGCAGTTTGAGGGAGGGTTCCTACGAGCAGTACTTC.

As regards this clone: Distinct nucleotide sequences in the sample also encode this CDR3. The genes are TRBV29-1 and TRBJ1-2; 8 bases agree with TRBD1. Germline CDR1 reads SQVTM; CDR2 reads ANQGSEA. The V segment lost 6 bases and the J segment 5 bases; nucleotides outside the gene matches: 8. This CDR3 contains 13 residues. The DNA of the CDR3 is TGCAGCGTGGATCGGACAGGGCGGTATGGCTACACCTTC. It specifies CSVDRTGRYGYTF.

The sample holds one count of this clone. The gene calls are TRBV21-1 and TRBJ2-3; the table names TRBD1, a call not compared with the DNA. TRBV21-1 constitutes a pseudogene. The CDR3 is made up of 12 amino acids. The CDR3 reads CASSKEGDIQYF. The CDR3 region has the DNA TGTGCCAGCAGCAAAGAGGGGGACATTCAGTATTTT.